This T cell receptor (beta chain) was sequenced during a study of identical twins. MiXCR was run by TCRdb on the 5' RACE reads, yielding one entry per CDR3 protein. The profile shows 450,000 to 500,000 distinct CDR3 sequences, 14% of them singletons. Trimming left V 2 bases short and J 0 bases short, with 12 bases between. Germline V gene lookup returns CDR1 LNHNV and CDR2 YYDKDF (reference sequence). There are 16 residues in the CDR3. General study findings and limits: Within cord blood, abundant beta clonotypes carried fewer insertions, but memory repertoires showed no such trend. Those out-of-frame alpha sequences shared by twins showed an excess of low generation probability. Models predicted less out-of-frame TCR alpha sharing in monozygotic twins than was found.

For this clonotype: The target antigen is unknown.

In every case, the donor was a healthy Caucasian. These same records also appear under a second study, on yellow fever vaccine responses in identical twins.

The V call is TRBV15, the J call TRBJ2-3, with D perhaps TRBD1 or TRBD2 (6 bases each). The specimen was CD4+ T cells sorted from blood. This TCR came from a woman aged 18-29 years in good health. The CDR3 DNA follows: TGTGCCACCAGCAGAACAAGGGGGACTAGCACAGATACGCAGTATTTT. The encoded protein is CATSRTRGTSTDTQYF.